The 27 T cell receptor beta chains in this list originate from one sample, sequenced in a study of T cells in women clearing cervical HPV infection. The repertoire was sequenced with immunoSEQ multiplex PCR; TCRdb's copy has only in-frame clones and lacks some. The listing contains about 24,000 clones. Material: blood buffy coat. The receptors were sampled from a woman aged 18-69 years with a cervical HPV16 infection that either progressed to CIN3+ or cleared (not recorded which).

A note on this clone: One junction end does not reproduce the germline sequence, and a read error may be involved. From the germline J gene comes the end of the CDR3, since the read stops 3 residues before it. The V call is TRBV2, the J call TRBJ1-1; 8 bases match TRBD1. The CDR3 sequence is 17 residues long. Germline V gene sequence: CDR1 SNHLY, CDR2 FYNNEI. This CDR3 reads CASSEDRGRRHREEAFF. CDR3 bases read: TGTGCCAGCAGCGAAGACAGGGGTAGGCGTCATCGAGAGGAA.

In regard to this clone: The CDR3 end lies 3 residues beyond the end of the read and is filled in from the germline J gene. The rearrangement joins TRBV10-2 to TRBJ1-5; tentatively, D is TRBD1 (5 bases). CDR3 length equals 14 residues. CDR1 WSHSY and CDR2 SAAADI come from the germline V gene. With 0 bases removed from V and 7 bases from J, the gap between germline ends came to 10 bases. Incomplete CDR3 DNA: TGCGCCAGCAGTGAGTCCGGGACTGGACAGCCC. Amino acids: CASSESGTGQP. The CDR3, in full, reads CASSESGTGQPQHF.

CDR3 in amino acids: CASSQNRDQPQHF. The sequenced part of the CDR3 DNA is TGTGCCAGCAGCCAGAACAGGGATCAGCCC. This chain uses TRBV7-3 with TRBJ1-5, with D tentatively TRBD1 (6 bases). The read is 3 residues too short to cover the CDR3 end, so that end is filled in from the germline J gene. Trimming shortened V by 5 bases and J by 5 bases, and 10 bases separated the two germline ends. The CDR3 spans 13 residues. Germline assignment: CDR1 SGHTA and CDR2 FQGTGA.

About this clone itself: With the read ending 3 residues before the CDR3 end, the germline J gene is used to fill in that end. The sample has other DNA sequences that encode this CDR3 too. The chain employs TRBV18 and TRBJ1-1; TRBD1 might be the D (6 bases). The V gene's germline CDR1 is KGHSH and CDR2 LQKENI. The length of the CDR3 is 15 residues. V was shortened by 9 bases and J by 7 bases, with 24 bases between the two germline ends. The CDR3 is CASQTGYDRDNEAFF. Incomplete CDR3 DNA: TGTGCCAGTCAAACAGGGTATGACCGCGACAATGAA.

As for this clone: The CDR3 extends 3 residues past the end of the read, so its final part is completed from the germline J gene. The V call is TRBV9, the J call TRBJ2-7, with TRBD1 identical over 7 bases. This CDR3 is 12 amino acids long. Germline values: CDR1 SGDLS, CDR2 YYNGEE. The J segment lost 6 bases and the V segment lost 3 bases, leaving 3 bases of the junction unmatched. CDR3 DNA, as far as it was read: TGTGCCAGCAGCGGAAACAGGGGCGAG. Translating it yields CASSGNRGE. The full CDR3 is CASSGNRGEQYF.

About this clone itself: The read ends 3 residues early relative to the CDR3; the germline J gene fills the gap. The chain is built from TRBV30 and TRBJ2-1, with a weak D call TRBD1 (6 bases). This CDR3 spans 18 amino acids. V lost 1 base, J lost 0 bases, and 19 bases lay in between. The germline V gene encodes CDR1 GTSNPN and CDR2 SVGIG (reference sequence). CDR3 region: CAWSASVYRANSYNEQFF. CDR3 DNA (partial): TGTGCCTGGAGTGCTTCGGTTTACAGGGCGAACTCCTACAATGAG.

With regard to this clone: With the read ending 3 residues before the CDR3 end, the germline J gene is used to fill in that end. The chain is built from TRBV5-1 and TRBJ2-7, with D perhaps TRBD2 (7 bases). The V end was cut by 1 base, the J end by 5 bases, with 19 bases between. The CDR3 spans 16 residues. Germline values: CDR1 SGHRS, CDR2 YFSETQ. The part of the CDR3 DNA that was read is TGCGCCAGCAGCTTGCATCGGGGGGCCCCCCGGAACGAG. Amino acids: CASSLHRGAPRNE. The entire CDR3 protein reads CASSLHRGAPRNEQYF.

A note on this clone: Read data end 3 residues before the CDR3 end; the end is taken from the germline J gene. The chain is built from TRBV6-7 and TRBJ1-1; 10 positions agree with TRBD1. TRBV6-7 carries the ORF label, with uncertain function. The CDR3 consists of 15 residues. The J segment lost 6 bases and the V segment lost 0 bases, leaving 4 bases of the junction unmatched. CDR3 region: CASSYSDRGRAEAFF. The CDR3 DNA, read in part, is TGTGCCAGCAGTTACTCGGACAGGGGGAGGGCTGAA.

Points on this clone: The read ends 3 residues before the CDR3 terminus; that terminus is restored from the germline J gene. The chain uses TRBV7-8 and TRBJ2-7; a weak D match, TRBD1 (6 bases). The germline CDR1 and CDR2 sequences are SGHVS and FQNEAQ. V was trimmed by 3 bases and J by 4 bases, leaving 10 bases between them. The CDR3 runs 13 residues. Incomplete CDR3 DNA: TGTGCCAGCAGCTTCAGGACAGCTTACGAG. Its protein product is CASSFRTAYE. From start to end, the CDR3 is CASSFRTAYEQYF.

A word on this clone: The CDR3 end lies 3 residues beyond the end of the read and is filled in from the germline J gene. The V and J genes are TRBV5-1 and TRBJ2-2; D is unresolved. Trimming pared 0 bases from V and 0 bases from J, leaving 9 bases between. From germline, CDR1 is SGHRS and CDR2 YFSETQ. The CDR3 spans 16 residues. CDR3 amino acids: CASSLARATNTGELFF. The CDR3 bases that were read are TGCGCCAGCAGCTTGGCCCGAGCCACGAACACCGGGGAG.

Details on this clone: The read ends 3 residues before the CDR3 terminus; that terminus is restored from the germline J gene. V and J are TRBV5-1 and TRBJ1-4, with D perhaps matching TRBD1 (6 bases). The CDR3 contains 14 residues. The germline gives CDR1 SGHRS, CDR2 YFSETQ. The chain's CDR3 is CASSLVGGDSPLFF. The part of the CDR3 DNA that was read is TGCGCCAGCAGCTTGGTAGGGGGTGATTCACCA.

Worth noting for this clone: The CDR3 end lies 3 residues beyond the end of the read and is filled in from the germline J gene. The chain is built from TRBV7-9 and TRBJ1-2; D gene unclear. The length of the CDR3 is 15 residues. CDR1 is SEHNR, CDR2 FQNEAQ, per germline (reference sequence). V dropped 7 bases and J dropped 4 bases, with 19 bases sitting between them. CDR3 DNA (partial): TGTGCCAGCACCCATAGGGCCGCTACATTCTATGGC. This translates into CASTHRAATFYG. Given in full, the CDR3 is CASTHRAATFYGYTF.

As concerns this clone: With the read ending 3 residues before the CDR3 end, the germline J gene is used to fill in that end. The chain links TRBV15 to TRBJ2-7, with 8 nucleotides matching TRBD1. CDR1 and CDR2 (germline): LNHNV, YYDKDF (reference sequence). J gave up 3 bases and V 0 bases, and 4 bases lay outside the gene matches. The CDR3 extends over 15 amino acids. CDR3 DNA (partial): TGTGCCACCAGCAGAGAAAGGGGACAGGTCTACGAG. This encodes CATSRERGQVYE. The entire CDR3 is CATSRERGQVYEQYF.

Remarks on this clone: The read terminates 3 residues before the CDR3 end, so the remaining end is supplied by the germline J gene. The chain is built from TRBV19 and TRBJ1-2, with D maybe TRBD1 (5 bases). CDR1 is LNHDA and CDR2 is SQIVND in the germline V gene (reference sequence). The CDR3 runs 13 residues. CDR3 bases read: TGTGCCAGTAGTGAGGGGCCCCATCACGAC. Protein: CASSEGPHHD. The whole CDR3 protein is CASSEGPHHDYTF.

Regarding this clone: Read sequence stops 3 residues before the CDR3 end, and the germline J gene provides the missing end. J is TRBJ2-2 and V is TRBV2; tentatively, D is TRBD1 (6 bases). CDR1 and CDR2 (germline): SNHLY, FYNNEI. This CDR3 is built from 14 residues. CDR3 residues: CASVSPGTSEKLFF. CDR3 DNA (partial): TGTGCCAGTGTCAGCCCGGGGACAAGTGAAAAG.

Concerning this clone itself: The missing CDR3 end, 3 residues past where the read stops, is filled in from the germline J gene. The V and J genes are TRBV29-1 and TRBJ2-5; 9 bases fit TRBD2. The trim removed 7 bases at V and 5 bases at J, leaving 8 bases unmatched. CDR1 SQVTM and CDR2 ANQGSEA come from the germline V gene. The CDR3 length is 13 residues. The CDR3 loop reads CSERLAVRETQYF. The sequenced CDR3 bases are TGCAGCGAACGACTAGCGGTCCGGGAGACC.

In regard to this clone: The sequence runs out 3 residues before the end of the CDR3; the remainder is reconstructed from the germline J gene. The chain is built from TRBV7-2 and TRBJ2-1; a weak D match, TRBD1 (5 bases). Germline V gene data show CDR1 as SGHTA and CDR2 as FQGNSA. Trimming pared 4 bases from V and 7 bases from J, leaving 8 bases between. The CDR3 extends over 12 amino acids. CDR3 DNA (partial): TGTGCCAGCAGCTCCAGGGTAAATGAG. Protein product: CASSSRVNE. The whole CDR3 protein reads CASSSRVNEQFF.

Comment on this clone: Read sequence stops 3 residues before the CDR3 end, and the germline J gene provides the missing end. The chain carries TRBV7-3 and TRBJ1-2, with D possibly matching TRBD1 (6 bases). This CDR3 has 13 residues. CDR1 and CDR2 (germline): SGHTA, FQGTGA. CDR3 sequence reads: CASSLNRDHDYTF. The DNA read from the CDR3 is TGTGCCAGCAGCTTAAACAGGGACCACGAC.

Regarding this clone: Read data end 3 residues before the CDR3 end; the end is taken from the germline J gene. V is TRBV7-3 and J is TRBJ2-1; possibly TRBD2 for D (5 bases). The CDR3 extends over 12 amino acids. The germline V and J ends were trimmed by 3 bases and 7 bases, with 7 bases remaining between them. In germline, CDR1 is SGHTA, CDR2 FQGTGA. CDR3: CASSFGVNEQFF. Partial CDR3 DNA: TGTGCCAGCAGCTTCGGGGTGAATGAG.

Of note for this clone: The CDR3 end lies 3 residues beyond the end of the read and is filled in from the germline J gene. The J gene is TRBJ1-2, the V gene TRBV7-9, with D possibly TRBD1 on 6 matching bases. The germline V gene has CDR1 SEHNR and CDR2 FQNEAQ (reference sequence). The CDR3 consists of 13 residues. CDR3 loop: CASREDSRYDYTF. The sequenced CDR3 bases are TGTGCCAGCAGGGAGGACAGTAGATACGAC. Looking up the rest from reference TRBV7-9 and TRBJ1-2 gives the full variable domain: DTGVSQNPRHKITKRGQNVTFRCDPISEHNRLYWYRQTLGQGPEFLTYFQNEAQLEKSRLLSDRFSAERPKGSFSTLEIQRTEQGDSAMYLCASREDSRYDYTFGSGTRLTVV.

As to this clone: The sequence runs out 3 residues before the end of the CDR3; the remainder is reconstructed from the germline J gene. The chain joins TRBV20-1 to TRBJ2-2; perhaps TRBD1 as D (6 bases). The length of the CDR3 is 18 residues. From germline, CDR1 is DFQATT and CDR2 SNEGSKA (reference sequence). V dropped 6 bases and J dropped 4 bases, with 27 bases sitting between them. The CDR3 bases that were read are TGCAGTGCCAAGGACAGCACCTACGCTAGAAGCGTCACCGGGGAG. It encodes CSAKDSTYARSVTGE. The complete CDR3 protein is CSAKDSTYARSVTGELFF.

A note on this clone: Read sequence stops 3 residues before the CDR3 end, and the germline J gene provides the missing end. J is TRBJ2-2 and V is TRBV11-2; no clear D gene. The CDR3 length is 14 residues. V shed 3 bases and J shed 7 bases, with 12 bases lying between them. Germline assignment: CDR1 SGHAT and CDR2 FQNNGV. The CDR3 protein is CASSFRVGGGELFF. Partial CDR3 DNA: TGTGCCAGCAGCTTTCGTGTCGGTGGCGGGGAG.

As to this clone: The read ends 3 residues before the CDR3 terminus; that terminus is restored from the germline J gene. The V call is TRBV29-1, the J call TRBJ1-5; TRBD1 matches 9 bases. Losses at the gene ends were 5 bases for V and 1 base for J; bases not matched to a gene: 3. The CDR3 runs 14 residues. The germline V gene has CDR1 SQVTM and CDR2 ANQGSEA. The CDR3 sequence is CSVTGTGSNQPQHF. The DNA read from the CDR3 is TGCAGCGTTACAGGGACAGGGAGCAATCAGCCC.

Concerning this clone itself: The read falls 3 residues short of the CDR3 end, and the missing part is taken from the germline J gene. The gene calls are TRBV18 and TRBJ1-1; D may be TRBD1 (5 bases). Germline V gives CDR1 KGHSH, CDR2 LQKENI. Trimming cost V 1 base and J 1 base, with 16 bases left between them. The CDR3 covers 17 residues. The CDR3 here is CASSPLFGPGGNTEAFF. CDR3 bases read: TGTGCCAGCTCACCACTTTTCGGGCCGGGGGGGAACACTGAA.

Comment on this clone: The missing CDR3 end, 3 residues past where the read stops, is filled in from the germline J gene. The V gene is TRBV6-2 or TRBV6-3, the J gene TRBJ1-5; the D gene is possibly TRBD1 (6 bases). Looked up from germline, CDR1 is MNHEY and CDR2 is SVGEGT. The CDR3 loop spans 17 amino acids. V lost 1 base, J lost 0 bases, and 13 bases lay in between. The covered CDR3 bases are TGTGCCAGCAGTTACTGGCCCGACAGGTATAGCAATCAGCCC. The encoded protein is CASSYWPDRYSNQP. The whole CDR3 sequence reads CASSYWPDRYSNQPQHF.

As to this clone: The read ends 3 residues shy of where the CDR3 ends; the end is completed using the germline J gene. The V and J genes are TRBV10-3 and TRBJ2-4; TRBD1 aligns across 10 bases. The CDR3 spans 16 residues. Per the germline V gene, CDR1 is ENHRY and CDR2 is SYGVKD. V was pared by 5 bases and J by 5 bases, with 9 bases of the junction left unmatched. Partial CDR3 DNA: TGTGCCATCAGTCTGACGAGGGGGACAGGGGAAAACATT. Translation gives CAISLTRGTGENI. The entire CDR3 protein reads CAISLTRGTGENIQYF.

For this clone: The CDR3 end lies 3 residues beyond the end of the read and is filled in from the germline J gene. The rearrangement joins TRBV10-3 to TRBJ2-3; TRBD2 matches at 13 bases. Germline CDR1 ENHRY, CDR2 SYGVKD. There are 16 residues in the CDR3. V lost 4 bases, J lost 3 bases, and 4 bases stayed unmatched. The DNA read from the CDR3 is TGTGCCATCAGTGCCCAGACTAGCGGGGGGACAGATACG. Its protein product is CAISAQTSGGTDT. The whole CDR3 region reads CAISAQTSGGTDTQYF.